The 29 T cell receptor beta chains presented below share a single source sample, sequenced in a study of vaccination and CD4 T cells after COVID-19. Sequencing of cultured CD4+ T cell DNA used the Oncomine TCR Beta short-read assay. Genomic DNA was isolated from CD4+ T cells that had been cultured. TCRdb called the PCR reads again in MiXCR, with one record for every CDR3 protein. Among about 9,400 distinct CDR3 sequences listed, around 33% were seen once. The antigens these receptors bind are not known. Treatment in this sample: roughly ten-day PBMC culture with coronavirus spike peptide pools or control peptides (ViraFEST assay). Researchers collected the unexposed donor's CD4+ T cells before the COVID-19 pandemic (2011-2018). The sequenced sample was CD4+ T cells from blood, cultured in vitro. The source of these receptors is a human donor in good health.

V and J are TRBV20-1 and TRBJ2-5; D is undetermined. CDR3 length: 11 residues. Trimming pared 2 bases from V and 2 bases from J, leaving 3 bases between. CDR1 and CDR2 from the germline V gene are DFQATT and SNEGSKA (reference sequence). Here the CDR3 reads CSARPQETQYF. CDR3 DNA sequence: TGCAGTGCTAGACCTCAAGAGACCCAGTACTTC.

The chain recombines TRBV20-1 with TRBJ2-1; 11 bases are a match to TRBD2. V trimming: 5 bases; J trimming: 7 bases; junction bases outside the gene matches: 10. Germline CDR1 is DFQATT and CDR2 is SNEGSKA (reference sequence). The CDR3 is made up of 15 amino acids. The CDR3 sequence is CSASRLAGPRNEQFF. CDR3 bases: TGCAGTGCTTCGAGACTAGCGGGACCTCGGAATGAGCAGTTCTTC.

This clonotype was seen only a few times. The chain uses TRBV19 and TRBJ2-3, with D possibly matching TRBD2 (7 bases). The germline gives CDR1 LNHDA, CDR2 SQIVND (reference sequence). There are 17 residues in the CDR3. V gave up 5 bases and J gave up 4 bases, with 22 bases separating them. CDR3: CASSLSGGGRNADTQYF. CDR3 DNA sequence: TGTGCCAGTAGTCTCTCCGGGGGCGGGAGAAACGCAGATACGCAGTATTTT.

A single count supports this clonotype. The CDR3 region has the DNA TGTGCCAGCAGATTCGCCGGGACTCCGAACACCGGGGAGCTGTTTTTT. It yields the protein CASRFAGTPNTGELFF. The chain employs TRBV27 and TRBJ2-2; D might be TRBD2 (6 bases). This CDR3 spans 16 amino acids. Between the trimmed V and J ends, which lost 6 bases and 0 bases, there was a span of 14 bases. Per germline, CDR1 MNHEY and CDR2 SMNVEV (reference sequence).

A single count supports this clonotype. This chain connects TRBV2 to TRBJ2-3; perhaps TRBD2 as D (7 bases). V lost 7 bases and J 0 bases, leaving 14 bases between the germline ends. Germline assignment: CDR1 SNHLY and CDR2 FYNNEI. The CDR3 has 15 amino acids. The chain's CDR3 is CASNKGGVSTDTQYF. CDR3 DNA sequence: TGTGCCAGCAACAAGGGGGGGGTTAGCACAGATACGCAGTATTTT.

The chain has TRBV11-1 and TRBJ2-5, with a possible D match to TRBD2 (5 bases). The germline V and J ends were trimmed by 3 bases and 1 base, with 9 bases remaining between them. CDR1 and CDR2 from the germline V gene are SGHAT and FQDESV (reference sequence). CDR3 size: 14 residues. The CDR3 nucleotides read TGTGCCAGCAGCTTCCAGAGCGGCCAAGAGACCCAGTACTTC. This translates into CASSFQSGQETQYF.

The gene calls are TRBV15 and TRBJ2-1; TRBD1 matches 7 bases. J gave up 9 bases and V 0 bases, and 14 bases lay outside the gene matches. The germline gives CDR1 LNHNV, CDR2 YYDKDF (reference sequence). This CDR3 comprises 17 residues. CDR3 sequence reads: CATSRETGTDYRGEQFF. The DNA for the CDR3 is TGTGCCACCAGCAGAGAAACCGGGACAGACTATCGGGGTGAGCAGTTCTTC.

This clonotype was observed a few times. This chain connects TRBV6-1 to TRBJ2-5; the match to TRBD1 covers 8 bases. The CDR3 is 14 amino acids. V was clipped by 5 bases and J by 2 bases; unmatched bases: 4. Germline loops: CDR1 MNHNS, CDR2 SASEGT. CDR3 loop: CASSRYRGQETQYF. The DNA of the CDR3 is TGTGCCAGCAGTAGGTACAGGGGGCAAGAGACCCAGTACTTC.

The chain links TRBV19 to TRBJ1-5; D not resolved. This CDR3 contains 10 residues. The V and J ends lost 9 bases and 4 bases respectively, with 4 bases between them. Germline CDR1 reads LNHDA; CDR2 reads SQIVND (reference sequence). CDR3 in DNA: TGTGCCAGGCTTAATCAGCCCCAGCATTTT. It specifies CARLNQPQHF.

The gene calls are TRBV7-2 and TRBJ2-2; no reliable D call. The germline gives CDR1 SGHTA, CDR2 FQGNSA. This CDR3 region has 15 residues. Trimming cost V 5 bases and J 6 bases, with 16 bases left between them. The CDR3 sequence: CASSPRQVYAGELFF. In nucleotides, the CDR3 is TGTGCCAGCAGCCCAAGGCAGGTGTACGCCGGGGAGCTGTTTTTT.

CDR3: CASSYGEGQPQHF. The CDR3 nucleotides are TGTGCCAGCAGCTACGGGGAGGGGCAGCCCCAGCATTTT. This chain connects TRBV7-3 to TRBJ1-5, with a possible D match to TRBD1 (5 bases). The germline V and J ends were trimmed by 4 bases and 7 bases, with 11 bases remaining between them. The germline CDR1 and CDR2 sequences are SGHTA and FQGTGA. The CDR3 consists of 13 residues.

In this sample, this clonotype turned up a few times. The chain has TRBV6-2 or TRBV6-3 and TRBJ2-7; D unresolved. The CDR3 is 12 residues long. Germline values: CDR1 MNHEY, CDR2 SVGEGT. Trimming removed 6 bases at V and 6 bases at J, with 12 bases between. CDR3 amino acids: CASSFTKSEQYF. In DNA form, the CDR3 reads TGTGCCAGCAGCTTCACTAAAAGCGAGCAGTACTTC.

V is TRBV2 and J is TRBJ2-7, with TRBD1 identical over 8 bases. The CDR3 consists of 16 residues. Germline-derived CDR1 and CDR2 are SNHLY and FYNNEI. After removal of 10 bases from V and 2 bases from J, the junction contained 16 bases not matched to a gene. The CDR3 sequence is CATLRSPGQEAYEQYF. CDR3 nucleotides: TGTGCCACCCTCCGGAGCCCGGGACAGGAAGCCTACGAGCAGTACTTC.

V and J are TRBV4-1 and TRBJ2-6; TRBD2 is a possible D gene (6 bases). This CDR3 spans 19 amino acids. Germline V gene data show CDR1 as MGHRA and CDR2 as YSYEKL. Deletions cut 4 bases from V and 0 bases from J, with 19 bases between. CDR3 in amino acids: CASSRDRASASSGANVLTF. CDR3 DNA sequence: TGCGCCAGCAGCCGCGATAGGGCTAGCGCTAGCTCTGGGGCCAACGTCCTGACTTTC.

V gene TRBV20-1 combines with J gene TRBJ1-5; TRBD1 agrees at 7 bases. CDR3 length: 17 amino acids. Germline V gene sequence: CDR1 DFQATT, CDR2 SNEGSKA (reference sequence). V lost 0 bases to trimming and J lost 1 base; unmatched junction nucleotides: 9. In nucleotides, the CDR3 is TGCAGTGCTAGAGATAGTAGGAGGGGGCGAAGCAATCAGCCCCAGCATTTT. This gives the protein CSARDSRRGRSNQPQHF.

This clonotype has only a few counts. V gene TRBV11-2 combines with J gene TRBJ2-2, with TRBD2 matching over 9 bases. This CDR3 comprises 16 residues. CDR1 and CDR2 (germline): SGHAT, FQNNGV. V gave up 5 bases and J gave up 4 bases; unmatched junction bases: 8. The CDR3 loop is CASSPGTLAGTGELFF. CDR3 coding DNA: TGTGCCAGCAGCCCGGGGACACTAGCGGGCACCGGGGAGCTGTTTTTT.

This clonotype was detected a few times. The rearrangement joins TRBV20-1 to TRBJ2-5; D might be TRBD2 (5 bases). This CDR3 region has 15 residues. Germline V lookup: CDR1 DFQATT, CDR2 SNEGSKA (reference sequence). Trimming took off 3 bases at V and 1 base at J, with 15 bases between the two ends. CDR3 sequence: CSARFGSEVQETQYF. CDR3 nucleotides: TGCAGTGCTAGGTTCGGTAGCGAGGTCCAAGAGACCCAGTACTTC.

V and J are TRBV2 and TRBJ1-1; no definite D call. This CDR3 contains 14 residues. The V gene's germline CDR1 is SNHLY and CDR2 FYNNEI. Deletions cut 7 bases from V and 2 bases from J, with 14 bases between. The CDR3 loop reads CASTDRRGNTEAFF. CDR3 DNA: TGTGCCAGCACCGACCGACGGGGAAACACTGAAGCTTTCTTT.

The CDR3 region is CASSQRGGYEQYF. CDR3 DNA: TGTGCCAGCAGCCAGCGGGGGGGTTACGAGCAGTACTTC. The chain is built from TRBV11-3 and TRBJ2-7; 10 nucleotides align to TRBD2. The CDR3 consists of 13 residues. V lost 5 bases and J lost 4; bases outside the gene matches: 2. The germline gives CDR1 SGHNT, CDR2 YENEEA.

The chain links TRBV2 to TRBJ2-7; 7 bases match TRBD1. Trimming removed 1 base from V and 0 bases from J; junction bases left unmatched: 3. The CDR3 contains 15 residues. Per the germline V gene, CDR1 is SNHLY and CDR2 is FYNNEI. This CDR3 is CASSEDGTASYEQYF. The CDR3 DNA is TGTGCCAGCAGTGAAGATGGGACAGCCTCCTACGAGCAGTACTTC.

This chain connects TRBV28 to TRBJ1-2, with a possible D match to TRBD1 (5 bases). V lost 8 bases and J 0 bases, leaving 19 bases between the germline ends. This CDR3 contains 16 residues. The germline CDR1 and CDR2 sequences are MDHEN and SYDVKM. The CDR3 DNA reads TGTGCCAGCGCCTTGGAGGGGCTTGAAGCTAACTATGGCTACACCTTC. As protein: CASALEGLEANYGYTF.

The chain employs TRBV5-5 and TRBJ2-2; 7 bases map to TRBD1. The germline gives CDR1 SGHKS, CDR2 YYEKEE (reference sequence). The CDR3 runs to 15 residues. With 0 bases clipped from V and 10 bases from J, the junction kept 9 bases outside the gene matches. The CDR3 DNA follows: TGTGCCAGCAGCTTGGTGGGGACAGCGTTTCAGGAGCTGTTTTTT. It translates to CASSLVGTAFQELFF.

This clonotype appeared once. The chain links TRBV20-1 to TRBJ2-1, with D perhaps matching TRBD2 (6 bases). The CDR3 length is 16 residues. Trimming took off 4 bases at V and 2 bases at J, with 18 bases between the two ends. Germline assignment: CDR1 DFQATT and CDR2 SNEGSKA (reference sequence). In DNA, the CDR3 is TGCAGTGCTACAGACGGGAGTCCTTTTCCCTACAATGAGCAGTTCTTC. Translation gives CSATDGSPFPYNEQFF.

This clonotype was detected only a few times. This rearrangement joins TRBV12-3 or TRBV12-4 to TRBJ1-2, with D hard to call. The CDR3 has 11 residues. Trimming shortened V by 4 bases and J by 7 bases, and 7 bases separated the two germline ends. The CDR3 is CASSYRSGYTF. The CDR3 nucleotides read TGTGCCAGCAGTTATAGGTCTGGCTACACCTTC.

This clonotype was recorded once. The chain joins TRBV7-2 to TRBJ2-1; 7 bases fit TRBD2. This CDR3 region has 15 residues. V was clipped by 9 bases and J by 5 bases; unmatched bases: 13. The germline gives CDR1 SGHTA, CDR2 FQGNSA. The CDR3 region has the DNA TGTGCCAGTAGGCCACCGGGAGGAAGAGACAATGAGCAGTTCTTC. This sequence encodes CASRPPGGRDNEQFF.

There are a few counts of this clonotype. This chain links TRBV6-1 with TRBJ2-1; D is ambiguous. The CDR3 is 13 residues long. Germline V CDR1 and CDR2: MNHNS, SASEGT. The V and J ends lost 6 bases and 0 bases respectively, with 6 bases between them. The CDR3 protein is CASSWSSYNEQFF. In nucleotides, the CDR3 is TGTGCCAGCAGCTGGTCCTCCTACAATGAGCAGTTCTTC.

The chain has TRBV30 and TRBJ2-6, with D possibly matching TRBD1 (6 bases). The CDR3 spans 16 residues. The V gene's germline CDR1 is GTSNPN and CDR2 SVGIG (reference sequence). Deletions cut 2 bases from V and 2 bases from J, with 13 bases between. In DNA form, the CDR3 reads TGTGCCTGGAGTATTACAGGGAAACCTGGGGCCAACGTCCTGACTTTC. Protein: CAWSITGKPGANVLTF.

V usage is TRBV20-1 and J usage is TRBJ2-7; TRBD2 matches at 10 bases. CDR3 length equals 17 residues. Trimming at V came to 2 bases and at J to 5 bases, leaving 15 bases not matched to a gene. The germline gives CDR1 DFQATT, CDR2 SNEGSKA (reference sequence). The CDR3 bases are TGCAGTGCTAGAAACAGGGGAGCTAGCGGGAGTTTGAACGAGCAGTACTTC. Protein sequence: CSARNRGASGSLNEQYF.

The DNA of the CDR3 is TGTGCCAGCAGATTCGGGGCCACCGGGGAGCTGTTTTTT. It is translated as CASRFGATGELFF. The rearrangement uses TRBV27 and TRBJ2-2, with D perhaps assigned TRBD1 or TRBD2 (5 bases each). The CDR3 contains 13 residues. Between the trimmed V and J ends, which lost 6 bases and 4 bases, there was a span of 9 bases. Germline CDR1 and CDR2: MNHEY and SMNVEV (reference sequence).